Sequencing of this T cell receptor (beta chain) was carried out in a study of STAT3 mutations in large granular lymphocyte leukemia. Notes on the study in general: Some patients had dominant TCR clones larger than their STAT3 mutant burden. In T-cell large granular lymphocyte leukemia, about half of patients showed multiple immunodominant subclonotypes. In about 30% of the 18 patients, new TCR clonotypes emerged after therapy. No sample exists from the first appearance of each clone.

In regard to this clone: The antigen remains unidentified.

CDR3 size: 12 residues. Germline V gene sequence: CDR1 MNHNY, CDR2 SVGAGI (reference sequence). Average productive template count per sample was approximately 40,000. Profiling relied on immunoSEQ multiplex PCR, and the TCRdb table lists in-frame clones only, not all of them. The sample holds 10,000 to 15,000 clones, under 95% seen once. The sample comprised peripheral blood mononuclear cells. The genes are TRBV6-6 and TRBJ2-7, with D tentatively TRBD1 or TRBD2 (5 bases each). The clonotype was recovered from a man aged 40-55 years with T-cell large granular lymphocyte leukemia. Some clones in this sample may be carry-over from other donors' samples. Here the CDR3 reads CASDSNSYEQYF. The CDR3 DNA reads TGTGCTAGCGACAGTAACTCCTACGAGCAGTACTTC.